This TCR beta chain was observed in a study of HIV-infected patients and healthy controls. In its sample, this clonotype ranks as medium-sized. Alpha and beta constant-region primers primed reverse transcription of about 0.5 ug RNA. Each of the alpha and beta chains got its own library through chain-specific third strand synthesis with indices. TCRdb independently ran MiXCR on the 5' RACE reads; one entry per CDR3 protein. In the table there are 4,000 to 4,500 distinct CDR3 sequences, roughly 8.6% of which are singletons. Follow-up blood was drawn about 14 weeks, roughly three months, after antiretroviral therapy began. All unsorted peripheral T cells were captured because whole blood was used without fractionation. Here the sequenced sample was blood, taken during antiretroviral therapy. This receptor was obtained from an adult with HIV infection.

The CDR3 nucleotides are TGTGCCAGCAGTTCCAACAGGGGGCTGGGAGAGACCCAGTACTTC. Its protein is CASSSNRGLGETQYF. The chain combines TRBV5-4 with TRBJ2-5; 9 nucleotides match TRBD1. The CDR3 is made up of 15 amino acids. CDR1 is SGHNT and CDR2 is YYREEE in the germline V gene (reference sequence). V trimming: 5 bases; J trimming: 4 bases; junction bases outside the gene matches: 9.